This is a list of T cell receptor beta chains from one sample in a study of blood T cells in healthy people across ages. TCRdb passed the 5' RACE reads through MiXCR, listing each CDR3 protein once. This table has 1.5 million to 2 million distinct CDR3 sequences, around half appearing once. Sequencing input: blood. The origin of the receptors is a woman between 40 and 50 years old in good health. Each CDR3 is given with its conserved first and last residue. D genes are given only for firm matches. Clone size, where shown, is once, few, many, or a class for clones that have expanded.

few | . | 17 | TRBJ2-7 | TRBV4-3 | TGCGCCAGCAGCCAAGATCCAAATACTGAAGGTTCCGACGAGCAGTACTTC | CASSQDPNTEGSDEQYF
. | . | 16 | TRBJ1-5 | TRBV15 | TGTGCCACCAGCAGAGATCTTCCGGGGTACAAGCAGCCCCAGCATTTT | CATSRDLPGYKQPQHF
once | . | 15 | TRBJ2-1 | TRBV7-2 | TGTGCCAGCAGCTTAGCTCAGGGTCTAAGCAATGAGCAGTTCTTC | CASSLAQGLSNEQFF
few | . | 15 | TRBJ2-3 | TRBV7-2 | TGTGCCAGCAGCTTAGACCTACAGGGCACAGATACGCAGTATTTT | CASSLDLQGTDTQYF
. | TRBD2 | 15 | TRBJ2-1 | TRBV20-1 | TGCAGTGCTAGTTGGTCGGGGGGTAGGGGCAATGAGCAGTTCTTC | CSASWSGGRGNEQFF
. | . | 15 | TRBJ2-7 | TRBV25-1 | TGTGCCAGCAGTACAAGGATTTCGAGCTCCTACGAGCAGTACTTC | CASSTRISSSYEQYF
. | TRBD1 | 15 | TRBJ1-4 | TRBV6-5 | TGTGCCAGCAGTTCAGGGGGATTACAAGGTGAAAAACTGTTTTTT | CASSSGGLQGEKLFF
. | . | 14 | TRBJ2-3 | TRBV10-3 | TGTGCCATCAGTGAAGGGGTTGCAGGAGATACGCAGTATTTT | CAISEGVAGDTQYF
. | . | 11 | TRBJ2-5 | TRBV7-9 | TGTTCCAGCACCCTAAAAGAGACCCAGTACTTC | CSSTLKETQYF
. | TRBD2 | 18 | TRBJ2-1 | TRBV5-1 | TGCGCCAGCAGCAGCGGGACTAGCGGGGGCCTCACCTACAATGAGCAGTTCTTC | CASSSGTSGGLTYNEQFF
. | . | 14 | TRBJ2-7 | TRBV27 | TGTGCCAGCAGGACGGAGCATCCGTTGTACGAGCAGTACTTC | CASRTEHPLYEQYF
. | . | 13 | TRBJ1-2 | TRBV12-3/TRBV12-4 | TGTGCCAGCAGTTTCAGGGGACACTATGGCTACACCTTC | CASSFRGHYGYTF
many | . | 13 | TRBJ2-5 | TRBV5-1 | TGTGCCAGCAGCTTAGAGGCGGAAGAGACCCAGTACTTC | CASSLEAEETQYF
few | . | 13 | TRBJ2-7 | TRBV20-1 | TGCAGTGCTCCCGGACACTTTGCCTACGAGCAGTACTTC | CSAPGHFAYEQYF
few | . | 13 | TRBJ2-1 | TRBV9 | TGTGCCAGCAGCCGGATCTCCTACAATGAGCAGTTCTTC | CASSRISYNEQFF
. | . | 16 | TRBJ2-5 | TRBV6-5 | TGTGCCAGCAGTTACTCGTCGGGGGAGGTCCCCAATGAGCAGTACTTC | CASSYSSGEVPNEQYF
few | . | 15 | TRBJ2-5 | TRBV18 | TGTGCCAGCTCACCGCCCGTCAGGGGAGGAAAGACCCAGTACTTC | CASSPPVRGGKTQYF
. | . | 10 | TRBJ2-1 | TRBV20-1 | TGCAGTGCTAGTTTAAGGGGGCAGTTCTTC | CSASLRGQFF
many | . | 15 | TRBJ2-7 | TRBV7-2 | TGTGCCAGCAGCACTTGGACTACCCAGGGCCACGAGCAGTACTTC | CASSTWTTQGHEQYF
few | . | 13 | TRBJ2-5 | TRBV20-1 | TGCAGTGCTAGTACTTGGGACCAAGAGACCCAGTACTTC | CSASTWDQETQYF
. | . | 14 | TRBJ2-5 | TRBV5-6 | TGTGCCAGCAGCGTCCCGACAGGCCGCGAGACCCAGTACTTC | CASSVPTGRETQYF
. | . | 12 | TRBJ2-1 | TRBV7-3 | TGTGCCAGCAGGCGATTCTACAGGTGTAAGTTCTTC | CASRRFYRCKFF
. | . | 16 | TRBJ2-5 | TRBV7-8 | TGTGCCAGCAGCTTAGAGGCCGGACACCGCCAGAAGACCCAGTACTTC | CASSLEAGHRQKTQYF
. | . | 13 | TRBJ1-2 | TRBV19 | TGTGCCAGTAGCCCCTACAGGGAGGGTGGCTACACCTTC | CASSPYREGGYTF
. | . | 12 | TRBJ2-4 | TRBV11-2 | TGTGCCAGCAGCTTTGGGGAAGACATTCAGTACTTC | CASSFGEDIQYF
few | . | 15 | TRBJ2-3 | TRBV7-2 | TGTGCCAGCAGCTCCCTCGGGCTAGCGTCGGATACGCAGTATTTT | CASSSLGLASDTQYF
. | TRBD2 | 17 | TRBJ2-7 | TRBV6-5 | TGTGCCAGCAGTTCCTCTACTAGCGGGGGCCTGTACAATGAGCAGTACTTC | CASSSSTSGGLYNEQYF
few | . | 13 | TRBJ1-5 | TRBV12-3/TRBV12-4 | TGTGCCAGCCACCCCGCTGGGGATCAGCCCCAGCATTTT | CASHPAGDQPQHF
. | TRBD2 | 18 | TRBJ2-4 | TRBV4-2 | TGTGCCAGCAGCCAAGGGGAGGCTAGCGGGGGGGCCAGGAACATTCAGTACTTC | CASSQGEASGGARNIQYF
. | . | 15 | TRBJ2-5 | TRBV4-1 | TGCGCCAGCAGTACGCTAGGGAGCACCCAAGAGACCCAGTACTTC | CASSTLGSTQETQYF
. | TRBD2 | 17 | TRBJ2-3 | TRBV7-2 | TGTGCCAGCAGCCCCTGGACTAGCGGGGTTAGCACAGATACGCAGTATTTT | CASSPWTSGVSTDTQYF
. | TRBD2 | 16 | TRBJ2-3 | TRBV20-1 | TGCAGTGCTAGAGACGGAGCTGACGGGGGGAAGGATACGCAGTATTTT | CSARDGADGGKDTQYF
. | . | 14 | TRBJ2-3 | TRBV5-1 | TGCGCCAGCAGCTTTGAATGGAGCACAGATACGCAGTATTTT | CASSFEWSTDTQYF
. | TRBD1 | 16 | TRBJ2-7 | TRBV28 | TGTGCCAGCAGTCCGCAAGGGACAGGCCTTAACTACGAGCAGTACTTC | CASSPQGTGLNYEQYF
. | . | 13 | TRBJ2-7 | TRBV29-1 | TGCAGCGTTGCTGGACTCGAATACAATGAGCAGTACTTC | CSVAGLEYNEQYF
. | . | 12 | TRBJ1-2 | TRBV7-9 | TGTGCCAGCTCGGACGGGCCGAATGGCTACACCTTC | CASSDGPNGYTF
. | . | 11 | TRBJ2-5 | TRBV29-1 | TGCAGCGTTGACAGGGACAATGAGCAGTACTTC | CSVDRDNEQYF
. | TRBD1 | 16 | TRBJ2-1 | TRBV5-1 | TGCGCCAGCAGCTTTCATGCCGGGACAGGGGGCAATGAGCAGTTCTTC | CASSFHAGTGGNEQFF
. | . | 13 | TRBJ1-5 | TRBV18 | TGTGCCAGCTCCCAGGGGTCGGGTGAGCCCCAGCATTTT | CASSQGSGEPQHF
. | TRBD2 | 17 | TRBJ2-1 | TRBV12-3/TRBV12-4 | TGTGCCAGCAGTCCCCCTAGCGGGGGGGTTTCCTACAATGAGCAGTTCTTC | CASSPPSGGVSYNEQFF
. | . | 14 | TRBJ2-7 | TRBV7-6 | TGTGCCAGCCGCCCCGGGGCCCCATTTGTGGTCCAGTACTTC | CASRPGAPFVVQYF
. | TRBD1 | 15 | TRBJ2-7 | TRBV27 | TGTGCCAGCAGTCTATGGACAGGGAAGTCCTACGAGCAGTACTTC | CASSLWTGKSYEQYF
few | TRBD2 | 17 | TRBJ2-1 | TRBV4-2 | TGTGCCAGCAGCCAAGTCCTAGCGGGGTCACGGTACAATGAGCAGTTCTTC | CASSQVLAGSRYNEQFF
few | . | 13 | TRBJ2-7 | TRBV6-5 | TGTGCCAGCAGGCCACTAGGGTCCCACGAGCAGTACTTC | CASRPLGSHEQYF
. | . | 18 | TRBJ2-4 | TRBV12-3/TRBV12-4 | TGTGCCAGCACATCGTTTGGCGGCAGACCCGAATCCAAAAACATTCAGTACTTC | CASTSFGGRPESKNIQYF
. | . | 15 | TRBJ2-7 | TRBV3-1 | TGTGCCAGCAGCCAAGATATCAGGATATCCGACGAGCAGTACTTC | CASSQDIRISDEQYF
. | TRBD2 | 17 | TRBJ2-7 | TRBV11-2 | TGTGCCAGCAGCCGCGAGGTTGGCGGGGGGTGGGGCTACGAGCAGTACTTC | CASSREVGGGWGYEQYF
. | TRBD1 | 17 | TRBJ2-1 | TRBV7-6 | TGTGCCAGCAGCCCCTCACCGGGACAGGGGGCGTACAATGAGCAGTTCTTC | CASSPSPGQGAYNEQFF
. | TRBD1 | 16 | TRBJ1-5 | TRBV20-1 | TGCAGTGCTATCCGGACAGGGGGCTTTAGCAATCAGCCCCAGCATTTT | CSAIRTGGFSNQPQHF
. | . | 11 | TRBJ1-2 | TRBV20-1 | TGCAGTGCTAGAATCCAGAATGGCTACACCTTC | CSARIQNGYTF
. | . | 13 | TRBJ1-4 | TRBV6-2/TRBV6-3 | TGTGCCAGCAATGATCCAGGGACTGAAAAACTGTTTTTT | CASNDPGTEKLFF